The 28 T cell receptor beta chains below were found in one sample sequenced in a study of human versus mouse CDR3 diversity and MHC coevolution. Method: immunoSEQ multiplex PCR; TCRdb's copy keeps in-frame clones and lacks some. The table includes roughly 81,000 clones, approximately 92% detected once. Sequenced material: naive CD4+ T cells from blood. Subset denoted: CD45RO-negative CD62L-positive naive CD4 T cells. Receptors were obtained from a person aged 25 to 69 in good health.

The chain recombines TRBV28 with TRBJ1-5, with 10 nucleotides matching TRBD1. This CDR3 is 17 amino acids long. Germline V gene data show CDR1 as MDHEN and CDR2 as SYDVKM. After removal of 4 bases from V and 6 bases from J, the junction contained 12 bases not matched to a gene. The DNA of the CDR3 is TGTGCCAGCAGTTCCCCCTCCTTGACAGGGGGCTTTCAGCCCCAGCATTTT. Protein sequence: CASSSPSLTGGFQPQHF.

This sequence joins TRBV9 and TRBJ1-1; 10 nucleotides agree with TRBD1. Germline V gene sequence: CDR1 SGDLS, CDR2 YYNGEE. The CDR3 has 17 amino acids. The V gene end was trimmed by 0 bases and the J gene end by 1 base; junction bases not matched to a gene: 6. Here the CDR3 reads CASSVAGTGEGNTEAFF. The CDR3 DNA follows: TGTGCCAGCAGCGTAGCCGGGACAGGGGAAGGGAACACTGAAGCTTTCTTT.

The DNA of the CDR3 is TGTGCCAGCAGTTCCGGACAGGCCCTCTCCTACGAGCAGTACTTC. Translating it yields CASSSGQALSYEQYF. The rearrangement links TRBV6-5 to TRBJ2-5; 7 bases are a match to TRBD1. The end of the DNA fits TRBJ2-7 better, so the J call may be wrong. Germline-derived CDR1 and CDR2 are MNHEY and SVGAGI. This CDR3 region has 15 residues.

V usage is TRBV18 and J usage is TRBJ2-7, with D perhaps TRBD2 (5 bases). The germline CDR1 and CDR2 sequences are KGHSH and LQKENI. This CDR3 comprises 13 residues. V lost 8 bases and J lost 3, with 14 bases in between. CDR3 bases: TGTGCCAGCGCGCCGTACGGGGTCTACGAGCAGTACTTC. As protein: CASAPYGVYEQYF. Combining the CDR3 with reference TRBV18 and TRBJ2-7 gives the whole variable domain NAGVMQNPRHLVRRRGQEARLRCSPMKGHSHVYWYRQLPEEGLKFMVYLQKENIIDESGMPKERFSAEFPKEGPSILRIQQVVRGDSAAYFCASAPYGVYEQYFGPGTRLTVT.

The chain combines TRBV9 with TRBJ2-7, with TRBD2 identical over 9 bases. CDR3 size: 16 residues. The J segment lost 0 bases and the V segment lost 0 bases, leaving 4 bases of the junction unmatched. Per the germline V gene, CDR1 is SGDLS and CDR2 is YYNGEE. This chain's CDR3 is CASSVGLAGPSYEQYF. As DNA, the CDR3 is TGTGCCAGCAGCGTAGGGCTAGCGGGGCCCTCCTACGAGCAGTACTTC.

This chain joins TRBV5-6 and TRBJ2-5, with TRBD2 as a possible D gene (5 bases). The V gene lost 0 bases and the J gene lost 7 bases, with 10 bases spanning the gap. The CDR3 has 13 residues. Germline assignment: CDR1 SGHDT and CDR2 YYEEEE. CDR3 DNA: TGTGCCAGCAGCTTGGCCCACAGCGGGACCCAGTACTTC. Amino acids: CASSLAHSGTQYF.

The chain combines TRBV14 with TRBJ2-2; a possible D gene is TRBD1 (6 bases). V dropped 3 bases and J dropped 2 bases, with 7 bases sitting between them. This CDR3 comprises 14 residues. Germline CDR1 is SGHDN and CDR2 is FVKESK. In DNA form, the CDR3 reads TGTGCCAGCAGCCAGGACAGAAACACCGGGGAGCTGTTTTTT. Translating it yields CASSQDRNTGELFF.

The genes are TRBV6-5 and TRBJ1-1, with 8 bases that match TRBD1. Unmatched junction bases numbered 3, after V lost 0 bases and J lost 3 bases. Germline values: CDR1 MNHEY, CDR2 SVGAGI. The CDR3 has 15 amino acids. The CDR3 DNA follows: TGTGCCAGCAGTTACTCCGGGACAGGCTACACTGAAGCTTTCTTT. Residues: CASSYSGTGYTEAFF.

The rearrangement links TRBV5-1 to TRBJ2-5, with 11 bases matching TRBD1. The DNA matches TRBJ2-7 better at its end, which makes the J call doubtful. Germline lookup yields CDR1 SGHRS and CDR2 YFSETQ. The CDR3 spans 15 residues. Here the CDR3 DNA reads TGCGCCAGCAGCTTGGCTGGACAGGGGGCATACGAGCAGTACTTC. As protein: CASSLAGQGAYEQYF.

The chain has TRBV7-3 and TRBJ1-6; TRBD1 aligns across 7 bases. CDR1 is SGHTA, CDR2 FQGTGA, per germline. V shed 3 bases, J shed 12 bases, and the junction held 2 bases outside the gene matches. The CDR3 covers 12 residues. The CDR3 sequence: CASSFPGGPLHF. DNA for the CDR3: TGTGCCAGCAGCTTCCCAGGGGGACCCCTCCACTTT.

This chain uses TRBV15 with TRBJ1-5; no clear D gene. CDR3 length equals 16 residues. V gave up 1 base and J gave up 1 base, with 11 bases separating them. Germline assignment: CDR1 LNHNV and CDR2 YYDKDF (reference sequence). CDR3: CATSRGGSNSNQPQHF. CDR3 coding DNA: TGTGCCACCAGCAGAGGAGGGAGTAACAGCAATCAGCCCCAGCATTTT.

CDR3 amino acids: CAASQDRGLDEAFF. The CDR3 DNA is TGTGCCGCCTCTCAGGACAGGGGGCTGGATGAAGCTTTCTTT. The genes are TRBV10-3 and TRBJ1-1; 11 positions agree with TRBD1. The CDR3 consists of 14 residues. Germline V gene sequence: CDR1 ENHRY, CDR2 SYGVKD. After removal of 11 bases from V and 7 bases from J, the junction contained 12 bases not matched to a gene.

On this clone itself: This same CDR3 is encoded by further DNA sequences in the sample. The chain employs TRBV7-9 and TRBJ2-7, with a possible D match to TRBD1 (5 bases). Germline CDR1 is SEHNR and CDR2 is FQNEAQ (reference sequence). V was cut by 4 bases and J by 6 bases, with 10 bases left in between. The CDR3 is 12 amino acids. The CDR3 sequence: CASSSYRGEQYF. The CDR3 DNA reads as TGTGCCAGCAGCTCCTATAGGGGCGAGCAGTACTTC. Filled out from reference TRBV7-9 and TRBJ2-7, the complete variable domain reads DTGVSQNPRHKITKRGQNVTFRCDPISEHNRLYWYRQTLGQGPEFLTYFQNEAQLEKSRLLSDRFSAERPKGSFSTLEIQRTEQGDSAMYLCASSSYRGEQYFGPGTRLTVT.

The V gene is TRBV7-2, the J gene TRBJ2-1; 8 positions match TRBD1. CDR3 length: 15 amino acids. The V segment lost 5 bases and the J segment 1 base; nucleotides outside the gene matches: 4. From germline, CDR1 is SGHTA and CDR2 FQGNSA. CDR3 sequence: CASSRYRGSYNEQFF. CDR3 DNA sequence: TGTGCCAGCAGCCGATACAGGGGGTCCTACAATGAGCAGTTCTTC.

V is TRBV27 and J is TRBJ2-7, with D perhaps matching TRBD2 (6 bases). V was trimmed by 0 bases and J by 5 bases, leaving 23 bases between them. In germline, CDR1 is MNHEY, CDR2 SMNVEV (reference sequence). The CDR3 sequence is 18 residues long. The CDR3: CASSLSIKGTPSSDEQYF. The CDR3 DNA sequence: TGTGCCAGCAGTTTATCGATTAAAGGGACTCCCAGCTCGGACGAGCAGTACTTC.

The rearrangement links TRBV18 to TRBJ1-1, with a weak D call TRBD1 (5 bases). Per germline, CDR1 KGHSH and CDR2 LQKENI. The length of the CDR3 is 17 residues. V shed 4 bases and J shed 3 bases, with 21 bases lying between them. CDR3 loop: CASSLFWGWGVDTEAFF. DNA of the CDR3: TGTGCCAGCTCACTATTTTGGGGCTGGGGCGTGGACACTGAAGCTTTCTTT.

CDR3 loop: CASQGLFYNEQFF. The CDR3 nucleotides read TGTGCCAGCCAGGGACTGTTTTACAATGAGCAGTTCTTC. The rearrangement uses TRBV11-1 and TRBJ2-1, with a tentative D call TRBD2 (6 bases). V lost 8 bases and J 4 bases, leaving 12 bases between the germline ends. The germline V gene encodes CDR1 SGHAT and CDR2 FQDESV (reference sequence). The length of the CDR3 is 13 residues.

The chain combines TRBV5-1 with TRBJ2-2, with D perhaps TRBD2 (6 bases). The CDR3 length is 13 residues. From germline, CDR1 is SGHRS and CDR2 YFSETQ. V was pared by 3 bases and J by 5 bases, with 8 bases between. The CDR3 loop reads CASSSSGTGELFF. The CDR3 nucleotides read TGCGCCAGCAGCTCCAGCGGGACCGGGGAGCTGTTTTTT.

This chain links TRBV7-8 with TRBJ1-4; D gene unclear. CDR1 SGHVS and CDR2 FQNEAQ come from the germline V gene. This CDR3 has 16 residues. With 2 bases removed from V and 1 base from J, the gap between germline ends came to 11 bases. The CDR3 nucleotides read TGTGCCAGCAGCTTATGGTCAGATCGAACTAATGAAAAACTGTTTTTT. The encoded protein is CASSLWSDRTNEKLFF.

The DNA for the CDR3 is TGCAGCGTTAGTAGATCAACAGGTACTGAAGCTTTCTTT. Amino acids: CSVSRSTGTEAFF. The rearrangement joins TRBV29-1 to TRBJ1-1; D is perhaps TRBD1 (5 bases). The CDR3 has 13 residues. Per the germline V gene, CDR1 is SQVTM and CDR2 is ANQGSEA. V shed 5 bases and J shed 5 bases, with 15 bases lying between them.

The CDR3 sequence: CASRADRANQPQHF. The DNA of the CDR3 is TGTGCCAGCAGGGCCGACAGGGCCAATCAGCCCCAGCATTTT. The rearrangement links TRBV27 to TRBJ1-5; 7 nucleotides agree with TRBD1. Germline-derived CDR1 and CDR2 are MNHEY and SMNVEV (reference sequence). This CDR3 region has 14 residues. V lost 6 bases to trimming and J lost 3 bases; unmatched junction nucleotides: 5.

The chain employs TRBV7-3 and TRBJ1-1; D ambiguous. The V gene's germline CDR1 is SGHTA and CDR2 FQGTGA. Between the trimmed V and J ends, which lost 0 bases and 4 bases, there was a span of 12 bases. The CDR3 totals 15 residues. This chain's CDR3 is CASSLTGTGSTEAFF. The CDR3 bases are TGTGCCAGCAGCTTAACGGGTACCGGGAGCACTGAAGCTTTCTTT.

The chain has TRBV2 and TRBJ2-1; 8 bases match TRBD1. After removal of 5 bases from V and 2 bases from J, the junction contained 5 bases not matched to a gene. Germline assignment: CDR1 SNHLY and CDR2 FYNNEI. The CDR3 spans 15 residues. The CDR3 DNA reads TGTGCCAGCAGTAAGGACAGGGAGCCCTACAATGAGCAGTTCTTC. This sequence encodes CASSKDREPYNEQFF.

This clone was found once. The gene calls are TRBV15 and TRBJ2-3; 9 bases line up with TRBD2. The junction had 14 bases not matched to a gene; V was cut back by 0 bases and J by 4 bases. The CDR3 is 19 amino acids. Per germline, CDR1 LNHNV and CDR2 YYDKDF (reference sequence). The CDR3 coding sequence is TGTGCCACCAGCAGAGACCCCTTTGGGCGGGAGGGAAGGGCAGATACGCAGTATTTT. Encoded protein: CATSRDPFGREGRADTQYF.

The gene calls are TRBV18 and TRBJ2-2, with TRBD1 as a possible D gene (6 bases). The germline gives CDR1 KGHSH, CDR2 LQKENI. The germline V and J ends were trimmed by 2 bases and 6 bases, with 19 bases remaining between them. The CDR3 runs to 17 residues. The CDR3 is CASSPDSWGRGPGELFF. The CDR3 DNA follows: TGTGCCAGCTCACCAGACTCATGGGGCAGGGGCCCCGGGGAGCTGTTTTTT.

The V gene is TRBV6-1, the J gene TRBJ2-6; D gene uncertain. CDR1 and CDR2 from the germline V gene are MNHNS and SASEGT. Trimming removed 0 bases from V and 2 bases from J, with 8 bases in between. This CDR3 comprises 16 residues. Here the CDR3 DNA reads TGTGCCAGCAGTGAAGCGCCGGGTACTGGGGCCAACGTCCTGACTTTC. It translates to CASSEAPGTGANVLTF.

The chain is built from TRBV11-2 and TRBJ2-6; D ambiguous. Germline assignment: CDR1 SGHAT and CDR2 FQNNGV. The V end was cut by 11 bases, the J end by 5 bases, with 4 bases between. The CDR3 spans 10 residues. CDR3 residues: CALRANVLTF. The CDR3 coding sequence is TGTGCCCTAAGGGCCAACGTCCTGACTTTC.

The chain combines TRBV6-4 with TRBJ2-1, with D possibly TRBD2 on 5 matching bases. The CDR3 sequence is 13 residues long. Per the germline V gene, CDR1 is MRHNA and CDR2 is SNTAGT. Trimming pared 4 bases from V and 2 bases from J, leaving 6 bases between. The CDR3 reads CASSAGTYNEQFF. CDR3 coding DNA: TGTGCCAGCAGTGCCGGGACCTACAATGAGCAGTTCTTC.